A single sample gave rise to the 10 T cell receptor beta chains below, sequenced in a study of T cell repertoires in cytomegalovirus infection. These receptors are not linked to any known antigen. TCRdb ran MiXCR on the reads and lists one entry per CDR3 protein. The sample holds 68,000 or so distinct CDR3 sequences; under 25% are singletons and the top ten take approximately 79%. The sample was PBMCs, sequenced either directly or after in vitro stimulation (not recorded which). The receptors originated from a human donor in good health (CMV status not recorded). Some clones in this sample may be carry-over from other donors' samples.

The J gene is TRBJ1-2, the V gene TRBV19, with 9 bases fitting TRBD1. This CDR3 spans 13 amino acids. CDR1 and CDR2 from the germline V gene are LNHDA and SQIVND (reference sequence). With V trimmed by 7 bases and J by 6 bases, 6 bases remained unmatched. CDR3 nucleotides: TGTGCCAGTACCCCGGGACAGGGAGATGGCTACACCTTC. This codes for CASTPGQGDGYTF.

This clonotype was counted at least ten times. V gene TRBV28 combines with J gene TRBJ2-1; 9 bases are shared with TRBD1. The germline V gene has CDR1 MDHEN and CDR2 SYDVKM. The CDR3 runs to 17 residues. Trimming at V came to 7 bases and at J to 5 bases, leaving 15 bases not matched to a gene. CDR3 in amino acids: CASIPPLGQGSNNEQFF. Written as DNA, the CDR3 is TGTGCCAGCATCCCGCCCCTCGGACAGGGGTCCAACAATGAGCAGTTCTTC.

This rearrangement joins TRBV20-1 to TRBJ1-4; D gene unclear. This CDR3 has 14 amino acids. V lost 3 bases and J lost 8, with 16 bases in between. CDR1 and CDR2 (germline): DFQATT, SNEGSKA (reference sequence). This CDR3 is CSASPPVAAEKLFF. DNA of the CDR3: TGCAGTGCTAGCCCCCCGGTGGCAGCAGAAAAACTGTTTTTT.

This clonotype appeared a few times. CDR3 nucleotides: TGTGCCAGCAGCTTAGCGGGCCGCAGGTTTCAAGAGACCCAGTACTTC. Translated: CASSLAGRRFQETQYF. The chain employs TRBV7-2 and TRBJ2-5; no definite D call. Germline V lookup: CDR1 SGHTA, CDR2 FQGNSA. This CDR3 is built from 16 residues. The V end was cut by 0 bases, the J end by 2 bases, with 13 bases between.

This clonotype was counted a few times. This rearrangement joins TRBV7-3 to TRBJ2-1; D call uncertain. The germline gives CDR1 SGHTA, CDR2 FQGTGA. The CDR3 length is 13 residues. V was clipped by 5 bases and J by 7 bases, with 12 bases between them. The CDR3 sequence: CASSPPNDNEQFF. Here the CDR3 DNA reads TGTGCCAGCAGCCCCCCCAACGATAATGAGCAGTTCTTC.

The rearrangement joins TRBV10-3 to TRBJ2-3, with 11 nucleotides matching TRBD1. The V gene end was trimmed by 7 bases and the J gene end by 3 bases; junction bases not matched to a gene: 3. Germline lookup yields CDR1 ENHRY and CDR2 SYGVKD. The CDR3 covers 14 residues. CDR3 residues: CAIMGQGGTDTQYF. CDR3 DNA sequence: TGTGCCATCATGGGACAGGGGGGGACAGATACGCAGTATTTT.

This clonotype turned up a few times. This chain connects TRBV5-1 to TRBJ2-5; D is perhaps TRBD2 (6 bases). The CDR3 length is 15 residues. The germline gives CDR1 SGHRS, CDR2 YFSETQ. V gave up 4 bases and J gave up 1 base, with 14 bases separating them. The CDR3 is CASSRGWRIQETQYF. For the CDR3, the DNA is TGCGCCAGCAGCCGGGGGTGGCGGATCCAAGAGACCCAGTACTTC.

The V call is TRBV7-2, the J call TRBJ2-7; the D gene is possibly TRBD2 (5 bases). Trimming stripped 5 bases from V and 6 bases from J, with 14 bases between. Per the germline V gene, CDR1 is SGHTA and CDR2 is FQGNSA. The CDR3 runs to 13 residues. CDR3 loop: CASSPDGVGEQYF. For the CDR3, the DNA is TGTGCCAGCAGCCCGGACGGGGTGGGCGAGCAGTACTTC.

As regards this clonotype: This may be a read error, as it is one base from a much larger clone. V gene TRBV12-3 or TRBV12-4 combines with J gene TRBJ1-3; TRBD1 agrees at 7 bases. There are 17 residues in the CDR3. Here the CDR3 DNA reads TGTGCCAGCAGTTTAGGCCCCCGGGACAGTCCTGGAAGCACCATATATTTT. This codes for CASSLGPRDSPGSTIYF.

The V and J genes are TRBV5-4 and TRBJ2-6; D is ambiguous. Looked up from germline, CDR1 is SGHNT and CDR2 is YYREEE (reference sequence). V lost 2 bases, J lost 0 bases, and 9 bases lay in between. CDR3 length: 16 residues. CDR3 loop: CASSLGSSSGANVLTF. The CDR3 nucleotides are TGTGCCAGCAGCTTAGGCTCCAGCTCTGGGGCCAACGTCCTGACTTTC. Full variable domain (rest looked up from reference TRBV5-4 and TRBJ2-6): ETGVTQSPTHLIKTRGQQVTLRCSSQSGHNTVSWYQQALGQGPQFIFQYYREEENGRGNFPPRFSGLQFPNYSSELNVNALELDDSALYLCASSLGSSSGANVLTFGAGSRLTVL.